A selection of T cell receptor beta chains follows, all from one sample in a study of neurological immune-mediated disorders. MiXCR, run by TCRdb on the 5' RACE reads, gives a single entry per CDR3 protein. Here the sample spans about 120,000 distinct CDR3 sequences, about 3.2% being singletons. Source material: PBMCs. The receptors originated from a woman in her 30s with multiple sclerosis. Each CDR3 is given with its conserved first and last residue. Not every row has a clone size; where given, it reads once, few, many or a size class.

j_call: TRBJ1-4
v_call: TRBV10-3
clone_size: many
cdr3_aa: CAIRSNPNNEKLFF

j_call: TRBJ2-1
v_call: TRBV6-2/TRBV6-3
clone_size: many
cdr3_aa: CASNYPGQGGPLSSYNEQFF

j_call: TRBJ2-7
v_call: TRBV12-3/TRBV12-4
clone_size: many
cdr3_aa: CASSVAGGTYEQYF

j_call: TRBJ2-3
v_call: TRBV10-3
clone_size: many
cdr3_aa: CAISDGDRLTTDTQYF

j_call: TRBJ1-1
v_call: TRBV3-1
clone_size: many
cdr3_aa: CASSQGARTEAFF

j_call: TRBJ1-1
v_call: TRBV9
clone_size: .
cdr3_aa: CVSSNRQGNTEAFF

j_call: TRBJ2-7
v_call: TRBV7-8
clone_size: many
cdr3_aa: CASSLGVAGLPYEQYF

j_call: TRBJ2-7
v_call: TRBV12-3/TRBV12-4
clone_size: many
cdr3_aa: CASSLLGEQYF

j_call: TRBJ2-2
v_call: TRBV20-1
clone_size: many
cdr3_aa: CSARDHSLTGAAGELFF

j_call: TRBJ1-5
v_call: TRBV15
clone_size: many
cdr3_aa: CATSGRGQGMFQPQHF

j_call: TRBJ2-7
v_call: TRBV20-1
clone_size: many
cdr3_aa: CSAPTSSYEQYF

j_call: TRBJ1-1
v_call: TRBV5-5
clone_size: many
cdr3_aa: CASSWGLGTEAFF

j_call: TRBJ2-3
v_call: TRBV12-3/TRBV12-4
clone_size: many
cdr3_aa: CASSPGTFIDTQYF

j_call: TRBJ1-1
v_call: TRBV20-1
clone_size: many
cdr3_aa: CSASPRGGVDTEAFF

j_call: TRBJ2-2
v_call: TRBV20-1
clone_size: many
cdr3_aa: CSARPLTTGELFF

j_call: TRBJ1-2
v_call: TRBV12-3/TRBV12-4
clone_size: many
cdr3_aa: CASRPRNQLYGYTF

j_call: TRBJ2-7
v_call: TRBV5-5
clone_size: many
cdr3_aa: CASSLASGNYEQYF

j_call: TRBJ2-1
v_call: TRBV27
clone_size: many
cdr3_aa: CASSLGLASISSYNEQFF

j_call: TRBJ2-1
v_call: TRBV5-1
clone_size: many
cdr3_aa: CASSLAGEQYNEQFF

j_call: TRBJ2-5
v_call: TRBV5-1
clone_size: many
cdr3_aa: CASSFSEETQYF

j_call: TRBJ1-6
v_call: TRBV5-1
clone_size: many
cdr3_aa: CASSLSRAGGSPLHF

j_call: TRBJ2-7
v_call: TRBV5-5
clone_size: many
cdr3_aa: CASSLDVQGWREQYF

j_call: TRBJ1-1
v_call: TRBV5-1
clone_size: many
cdr3_aa: CASSIRTGANTEAFF

j_call: TRBJ2-7
v_call: TRBV5-1
clone_size: many
cdr3_aa: CASKNTGGPLEQYF

j_call: TRBJ2-5
v_call: TRBV7-9
clone_size: many
cdr3_aa: CASTASGRGGQETQYF

j_call: TRBJ1-2
v_call: TRBV10-3
clone_size: many
cdr3_aa: CAIGQGIYGYTF

j_call: TRBJ2-7
v_call: TRBV5-1
clone_size: many
cdr3_aa: CASSLGPGSYSYEQYF

j_call: TRBJ2-7
v_call: TRBV20-1
clone_size: many
cdr3_aa: CSATHPRTGGTYEQYF

j_call: TRBJ1-1
v_call: TRBV12-3/TRBV12-4
clone_size: many
cdr3_aa: CASSRAGGYTEAFF

j_call: TRBJ1-1
v_call: TRBV20-1
clone_size: .
cdr3_aa: CSAPRDRYTEAFF

j_call: TRBJ2-5
v_call: TRBV6-1
clone_size: many
cdr3_aa: CASVRDRGQETQYF

j_call: TRBJ1-5
v_call: TRBV4-1
clone_size: many
cdr3_aa: CASSQVDLGFSNQPQHF

j_call: TRBJ1-5
v_call: TRBV29-1
clone_size: many
cdr3_aa: CSVGPQPQHF

j_call: TRBJ2-2
v_call: TRBV20-1
clone_size: many
cdr3_aa: CSAREASGAANTGELFF

j_call: TRBJ2-7
v_call: TRBV5-6
clone_size: many
cdr3_aa: CASSWSRGEQYF

j_call: TRBJ2-7
v_call: TRBV7-8
clone_size: many
cdr3_aa: CASSLVGTSAAYEQYF

j_call: TRBJ2-4
v_call: TRBV3-1
clone_size: many
cdr3_aa: CASSQPRTGINIQYF